This T cell receptor (beta chain) was profiled in a study of blood T cell repertoires in COVID-19. Study overall: Samples representing acute and convalescent COVID-19 were sourced from the United States, Italy and Spain. The cDNA or gDNA used as material had been derived from T cells, B-cell-depleted T cells, or PBMCs.

Here immunoSEQ multiplex PCR was the method, and the copy in TCRdb shows in-frame clones only, minus some. The table has 200,000 to 250,000 clones, about 90% seen once; the top ten hold around 1.5%. Germline V lookup: CDR1 SGHTS, CDR2 YDEGEE. The CDR3 has 14 amino acids. Deletions cut 4 bases from V and 5 bases from J, with 16 bases between. The specimen sequenced was peripheral blood. The rearrangement joins TRBV5-8 to TRBJ2-7, with D maybe TRBD1 (6 bases). This clonotype was obtained from a man aged 18-30 years with active or convalescent COVID-19. For the CDR3, the DNA is TGTGCCAGCAGCCAGCTGGGGGCTTCGGACGAGCAGTACTTC. Translated, it gives CASSQLGASDEQYF.